Shown below are 21 T cell receptor beta chains from a single sample sequenced in a study of blood T cell repertoires in COVID-19. TCRdb's copy holds only in-frame clones and misses some; the assay was immunoSEQ multiplex PCR. The sample lists approximately 150,000 clones, around 87% seen once, with around 40% in the top ten. Sequenced: peripheral blood. Every receptor here comes from a man in his fifties who had recovered from COVID-19.

The chain uses TRBV5-1 and TRBJ2-3; 9 bases are shared with TRBD2. The germline V gene has CDR1 SGHRS and CDR2 YFSETQ. The CDR3 covers 16 residues. Germline trimming cut 4 bases from V and 0 bases from J; bases unmatched to any gene: 6. CDR3 protein: CASSLRLAGSTDTQYF. CDR3 DNA sequence: TGCGCCAGCAGCCTCCGGCTAGCGGGGAGCACAGATACGCAGTATTTT.

This rearrangement joins TRBV5-1 to TRBJ2-4; possible D gene TRBD2, 6 bases. This CDR3 has 16 amino acids. Germline values: CDR1 SGHRS, CDR2 YFSETQ. Trimming took 0 bases from V and 4 from J, leaving 14 bases between them. As DNA, the CDR3 is TGCGCCAGCAGCTTGGAGGGACTCTTATCAAAAAACATTCAGTACTTC. Its protein is CASSLEGLLSKNIQYF.

The chain has TRBV18 and TRBJ2-4; weak D call: TRBD1 (5 bases). The V end lost 0 bases, the J end lost 1 base, and 10 bases lay between the germline ends. Germline V lookup: CDR1 KGHSH, CDR2 LQKENI. CDR3 length: 16 residues. CDR3 residues: CASSPPAGRAKNIQYF. DNA for the CDR3: TGTGCCAGCTCACCACCGGCAGGGCGTGCCAAAAACATTCAGTACTTC.

In this sample, this clone turned up a few times. The V call is TRBV7-2, the J call TRBJ1-2; possible D gene TRBD1, 5 bases. Trimming removed 6 bases from V and 4 bases from J, with 15 bases in between. The CDR3 sequence is 14 residues long. CDR1 is SGHTA, CDR2 FQGNSA, per germline. The CDR3 loop is CASSRRQGSYGYTF. The CDR3 DNA follows: TGTGCCAGCAGTCGCCGTCAGGGATCCTATGGCTACACCTTC.

The rearrangement joins TRBV6-2 or TRBV6-3 to TRBJ2-1; D unresolved. CDR1 MNHEY and CDR2 SVGEGT come from the germline V gene. This CDR3 is 11 amino acids long. V was clipped by 5 bases and J by 7 bases, with 6 bases between them. CDR3 sequence (DNA): TGTGCCAGCAGTCCCCCAAATGAGCAGTTCTTC. Residues: CASSPPNEQFF.

The V call is TRBV9, the J call TRBJ2-3, with a weak D call TRBD2 (6 bases). V dropped 3 bases and J dropped 0 bases, with 11 bases sitting between them. Germline assignment: CDR1 SGDLS and CDR2 YYNGEE. This CDR3 region has 15 residues. Here the CDR3 reads CASSGGTVSTDTQYF. CDR3 DNA sequence: TGTGCCAGCAGCGGCGGGACCGTTAGCACAGATACGCAGTATTTT.

This clone has only one observation. The chain carries TRBV6-1 and TRBJ1-2; no definite D call. CDR3 length: 13 residues. V lost 0 bases to trimming and J lost 8 bases, with 10 bases between them. The V gene's germline CDR1 is MNHNS and CDR2 SASEGT. CDR3 loop: CASSEAQALGYTF. The CDR3 bases are TGTGCCAGCAGTGAAGCGCAGGCTTTGGGCTACACCTTC.

The gene calls are TRBV9 and TRBJ1-2; TRBD1 aligns across 7 bases. The junction had 5 bases not matched to a gene; V was cut back by 4 bases and J by 2 bases. Germline assignment: CDR1 SGDLS and CDR2 YYNGEE. This CDR3 has 14 amino acids. The CDR3: CASSSRGLNYGYTF. In DNA, the CDR3 is TGTGCCAGCAGCTCTAGGGGGCTGAACTATGGCTACACCTTC.

This rearrangement joins TRBV6-5 to TRBJ2-3; 9 bases line up with TRBD1. The CDR3 is 14 amino acids. The J segment lost 0 bases and the V segment lost 6 bases, leaving 1 base of the junction unmatched. The germline V gene has CDR1 MNHEY and CDR2 SVGAGI. The CDR3 loop is CASRGQGSTDTQYF. The CDR3 nucleotides are TGTGCCAGCAGAGGACAGGGGAGCACAGATACGCAGTATTTT.

The chain is built from TRBV11-3 and TRBJ2-1; 12 bases are a match to TRBD2. The trim removed 4 bases at V and 4 bases at J, leaving 8 bases unmatched. The germline V gene has CDR1 SGHNT and CDR2 YENEEA. The CDR3 has 17 amino acids. CDR3 sequence reads: CASSSRLAGEIYNEQFF. The CDR3 DNA follows: TGTGCCAGCAGCTCGCGACTAGCGGGGGAGATTTACAATGAGCAGTTCTTC.

The chain is built from TRBV9 and TRBJ2-1; 8 bases align to TRBD1. V was clipped by 4 bases and J by 6 bases; unmatched bases: 6. Germline V gives CDR1 SGDLS, CDR2 YYNGEE. The CDR3 runs to 14 residues. The CDR3 protein is CASSQGQASNEQFF. The CDR3 DNA reads as TGTGCCAGCAGCCAGGGACAGGCTAGCAATGAGCAGTTCTTC.

The CDR3 sequence: CASSDRVTGGIPDYEQYF. CDR3 sequence (DNA): TGTGCCAGCAGTGATAGGGTAACAGGGGGAATTCCGGACTACGAGCAGTACTTC. The gene calls are TRBV2 and TRBJ2-7, with 8 bases lining up with TRBD1. The CDR3 runs 18 residues. Looked up from germline, CDR1 is SNHLY and CDR2 is FYNNEI. V was clipped by 3 bases and J by 3 bases; unmatched bases: 16.

The chain combines TRBV13 with TRBJ1-2; D might be TRBD1 (5 bases). This CDR3 spans 15 amino acids. Trimming pared 5 bases from V and 8 bases from J, leaving 21 bases between. The germline CDR1 and CDR2 sequences are PRHDT and FYEKMQ (reference sequence). Here the CDR3 reads CASSPVPEGQLGYTF. CDR3 nucleotides: TGTGCCAGCAGCCCAGTACCGGAGGGGCAATTGGGCTACACCTTC.

V gene TRBV3-1 (or the pseudogene TRBV3-2) combines with J gene TRBJ1-2; 9 bases are a match to TRBD1. The ends lost 4 bases at V and 5 bases at J; junction bases unmatched: 8. The germline V gene encodes CDR1 LGHDT and CDR2 YNNKEL (reference sequence). The CDR3 has 15 amino acids. CDR3: CASSLGTGIGYGYTF. The CDR3 DNA reads as TGTGCCAGCAGCCTGGGGACAGGGATAGGATATGGCTACACCTTC.

This clone was counted many times. The rearrangement joins TRBV4-2 to TRBJ2-1, with D possibly TRBD2 on 5 matching bases. There are 15 residues in the CDR3. Germline V gene data show CDR1 as LGHNA and CDR2 as YNFKEQ. V lost 1 base to trimming and J lost 8 bases, with 15 bases between them. The DNA of the CDR3 is TGTGCCAGCAGCCAAGCTCAAGCGGAGTGGGATGAGCAGTTCTTC. Translated: CASSQAQAEWDEQFF.

This clone was found once. The genes are TRBV4-3 and TRBJ2-1, with 10 positions matching TRBD1. The CDR3 covers 15 residues. The V gene end was trimmed by 4 bases and the J gene end by 5 bases; junction bases not matched to a gene: 5. In germline, CDR1 is LGHNA, CDR2 YSLEER. The CDR3 reads CASSLRDRGNNEQFF. CDR3 in DNA: TGCGCCAGCAGCCTCCGGGACAGGGGCAACAATGAGCAGTTCTTC.

The genes are TRBV27 and TRBJ2-7, with D tentatively TRBD2 (6 bases). This CDR3 spans 14 amino acids. V dropped 8 bases and J dropped 5 bases, with 19 bases sitting between them. Germline assignment: CDR1 MNHEY and CDR2 SMNVEV (reference sequence). The DNA for the CDR3 is TGTGCCAGCCGGGGGAGTAACAGGAGGAACGAGCAGTACTTC. It encodes CASRGSNRRNEQYF.

The chain joins TRBV5-6 to TRBJ1-1; no clear D gene. V shed 4 bases and J shed 4 bases, with 17 bases lying between them. CDR1 is SGHDT, CDR2 YYEEEE, per germline. This CDR3 comprises 15 residues. CDR3 region: CASSRTESSGTEAFF. For the CDR3, the DNA is TGTGCCAGCAGCCGTACTGAATCGTCGGGCACTGAAGCTTTCTTT.

This rearrangement joins TRBV3-1 (or the pseudogene TRBV3-2) to TRBJ2-2; 7 bases are shared with TRBD1. The V gene's germline CDR1 is LGHDT and CDR2 YNNKEL (reference sequence). V gave up 6 bases and J gave up 4 bases; unmatched junction bases: 5. This CDR3 spans 14 amino acids. The DNA for the CDR3 is TGTGCCAGCAGGAACAGGGGAACCACCGGGGAGCTGTTTTTT. Residues: CASRNRGTTGELFF.

DNA for the CDR3: TGCAGTGCTAGTTCATTACAGGGCTACAATGAGCAGTTCTTC. This codes for CSASSLQGYNEQFF. The chain combines TRBV20-1 with TRBJ2-1, with D tentatively TRBD1 (6 bases). CDR1 and CDR2 (germline): DFQATT, SNEGSKA (reference sequence). Trimming stripped 3 bases from V and 3 bases from J, with 12 bases between. The CDR3 has 14 residues.

The CDR3 DNA reads as TGTGCCAGTAGCTCCCGGGACAGGGGGTTTGTCGGGGAGCTGTTTTTT. This gives the protein CASSSRDRGFVGELFF. The chain recombines TRBV19 with TRBJ2-2; 11 bases line up with TRBD1. V lost 6 bases and J lost 7; bases outside the gene matches: 10. The germline gives CDR1 LNHDA, CDR2 SQIVND (reference sequence). The CDR3 consists of 16 residues.